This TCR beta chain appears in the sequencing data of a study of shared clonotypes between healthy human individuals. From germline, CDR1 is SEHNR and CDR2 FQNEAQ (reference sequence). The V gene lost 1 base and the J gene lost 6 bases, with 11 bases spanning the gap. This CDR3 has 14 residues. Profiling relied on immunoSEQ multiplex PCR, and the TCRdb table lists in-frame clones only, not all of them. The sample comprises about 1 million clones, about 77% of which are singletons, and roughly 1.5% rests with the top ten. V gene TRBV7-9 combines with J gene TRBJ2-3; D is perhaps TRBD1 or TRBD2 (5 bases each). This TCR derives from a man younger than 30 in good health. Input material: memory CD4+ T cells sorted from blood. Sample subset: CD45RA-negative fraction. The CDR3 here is CASSLDRTGDTQYF. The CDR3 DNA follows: TGTGCCAGCAGCTTAGACAGGACGGGGGATACGCAGTATTTT. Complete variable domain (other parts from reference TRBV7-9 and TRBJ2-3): DTGVSQNPRHKITKRGQNVTFRCDPISEHNRLYWYRQTLGQGPEFLTYFQNEAQLEKSRLLSDRFSAERPKGSFSTLEIQRTEQGDSAMYLCASSLDRTGDTQYFGPGTRLTVL.